This T cell receptor (beta chain) was documented in a study of blood T cell repertoires in COVID-19. Study at large: T cells, B-cell-depleted T cells, or PBMCs provided the cDNA or gDNA that served as material.

Method: immunoSEQ multiplex PCR; TCRdb's copy keeps in-frame clones and lacks some. The sample contains fewer than 300,000 clones, roughly nine tenths of which appear only once. The V gene's germline CDR1 is MGHRA and CDR2 YSYEKL. The CDR3 loop spans 17 amino acids. Losses at the gene ends were 0 bases for V and 4 bases for J; bases not matched to a gene: 9. This chain joins TRBV4-1 and TRBJ2-1, with TRBD1 matching over 7 bases. Specimen: peripheral blood. The clonotype was recovered from a woman in her thirties with COVID-19, enrolled during active disease. CDR3 protein: CASSQDRGQSTYNEQFF. The CDR3 DNA reads TGCGCCAGCAGCCAAGATCGGGGACAGAGTACGTACAATGAGCAGTTCTTC.